What follows are 24 T cell receptor beta chains derived from one specimen sequenced in a study of blood T cells in healthy people across ages. Alongside a J-beta primer mix, a sample-barcoded 5' primer served in a second PCR lasting about 7 to 12 cycles. One entry per CDR3 protein results from TCRdb running MiXCR on the 5' RACE reads. Here the sample spans 780,000 or so distinct CDR3 sequences, around 50% being singletons. The sequencing input was blood. These receptors came from a man aged 40-49 years in good health.

The rearrangement links TRBV7-9 to TRBJ2-3; D may match TRBD1 or TRBD2 (6 bases each). The CDR3 length is 16 residues. Deletions cut 6 bases from V and 1 base from J, with 17 bases between. CDR1 and CDR2 from the germline V gene are SEHNR and FQNEAQ (reference sequence). Written as DNA, the CDR3 is TGTGCCAGCAGGACTTCGGAGGGGGGACGCACAGATACGCAGTATTTT. It yields the protein CASRTSEGGRTDTQYF.

V usage is TRBV12-5 and J usage is TRBJ1-1, with a possible D match to TRBD1 (5 bases). Trimming removed 6 bases from V and 3 bases from J, with 14 bases in between. The CDR3 loop spans 14 amino acids. CDR1 is LGHNT, CDR2 FRNRAP, per germline. Here the CDR3 DNA reads TGTGCTAGTGGCCCCCTCCGCAGGGACACTGAAGCTTTCTTT. Encoded protein: CASGPLRRDTEAFF.

As to this clonotype: An end of the junction does not agree with germline; a read error may underlie this. V gene TRBV4-2 combines with J gene TRBJ2-5; 7 positions agree with TRBD1. The CDR3 runs 14 residues. Germline CDR1 LGHNA, CDR2 YNFKEQ. Written as DNA, the CDR3 is TGTGCCAGCAACCAAGGTAGGGGGCCGGAGACCCAGTACTTC. This translates into CASNQGRGPETQYF.

V usage is TRBV7-2 and J usage is TRBJ2-1, with TRBD2 matching 11 bases. The germline gives CDR1 SGHTA, CDR2 FQGNSA. With V trimmed by 3 bases and J by 2 bases, 6 bases remained unmatched. CDR3 length equals 17 residues. CDR3 nucleotides: TGTGCCAGCAGCTTTTTACTAGCGGGGGCGACCTACAATGAGCAGTTCTTC. It encodes CASSFLLAGATYNEQFF.

The chain is built from TRBV6-4 and TRBJ2-3, with D unclear. Trimming took off 6 bases at V and 0 bases at J, with 22 bases between the two ends. CDR1 is MRHNA and CDR2 is SNTAGT in the germline V gene. CDR3 length: 18 amino acids. CDR3 sequence (DNA): TGTGCCAGCAGCCCGGAATTATCTATCCATACTAGCACAGATACGCAGTATTTT. Its protein is CASSPELSIHTSTDTQYF.

This clonotype was observed a handful of times. The chain recombines TRBV9 with TRBJ1-2; D may be TRBD1 (5 bases). Trimming pared 5 bases from V and 8 bases from J, leaving 10 bases between. This CDR3 region has 11 residues. The germline V gene has CDR1 SGDLS and CDR2 YYNGEE. CDR3 amino acids: CASRQGNGYTF. As DNA, the CDR3 is TGTGCCAGCAGGCAGGGTAACGGCTACACCTTC.

The V gene is TRBV24-1, the J gene TRBJ2-2, with 7 nucleotides matching TRBD2. Germline V lookup: CDR1 KGHDR, CDR2 SFDVKD. This CDR3 has 17 amino acids. The V segment lost 6 bases and the J segment 3 bases; nucleotides outside the gene matches: 12. The CDR3 DNA sequence: TGTGCCACCAGTTACGCCTCGGGGAGGGTGGACACCGGGGAGCTGTTTTTT. Translated: CATSYASGRVDTGELFF.

The CDR3 loop is CASSLAGTGCGYTF. The CDR3 DNA reads as TGTGCCAGCAGCTTAGCAGGGACAGGGTGTGGCTACACCTTC. V is TRBV7-2 and J is TRBJ1-2, with 9 nucleotides matching TRBD1. The CDR3 runs to 14 residues. The junction had 3 bases not matched to a gene; V was cut back by 0 bases and J by 7 bases. The V gene's germline CDR1 is SGHTA and CDR2 FQGNSA.

This clonotype was seen only once. V gene TRBV20-1 combines with J gene TRBJ2-7; D possibly corresponds to TRBD2 (7 bases). There are 14 residues in the CDR3. Germline CDR1 reads DFQATT; CDR2 reads SNEGSKA (reference sequence). The germline V and J ends were trimmed by 4 bases and 2 bases, with 15 bases remaining between them. The CDR3 coding sequence is TGCAGTGCTATAGGGGGAGGGGTCACCTACGAGCAGTACTTC. Its protein product is CSAIGGGVTYEQYF.

The chain uses TRBV9 and TRBJ2-3; 11 bases are shared with TRBD1. The junction had 11 bases not matched to a gene; V was cut back by 0 bases and J by 5 bases. The length of the CDR3 is 18 residues. Germline V lookup: CDR1 SGDLS, CDR2 YYNGEE. The CDR3: CASSVAPPGTGGQDTQYF. CDR3 DNA sequence: TGTGCCAGCAGCGTAGCCCCCCCCGGGACAGGGGGGCAAGATACGCAGTATTTT.

The chain combines TRBV12-3 or TRBV12-4 with TRBJ1-4, with D perhaps TRBD1 (6 bases). This CDR3 has 14 residues. Trimming left V 7 bases short and J 2 bases short, with 11 bases between. The CDR3, as DNA: TGTGCCAGCATGCTACAGGGTACTAATGAAAAACTGTTTTTT. Translated: CASMLQGTNEKLFF.

V is TRBV6-1 and J is TRBJ2-7, with 7 bases lining up with TRBD1. Germline V gives CDR1 MNHNS, CDR2 SASEGT. This CDR3 has 16 residues. The J segment lost 4 bases and the V segment lost 0 bases, leaving 9 bases of the junction unmatched. CDR3 DNA sequence: TGTGCCAGCAGTGAAGCGCTTCCGGGACAGTCTTACGAGCAGTACTTC. Translated, it gives CASSEALPGQSYEQYF.

This chain joins TRBV9 and TRBJ2-7; maybe TRBD2 (7 bases). The germline V and J ends were trimmed by 4 bases and 7 bases, with 18 bases remaining between them. The CDR3 spans 14 residues. Germline values: CDR1 SGDLS, CDR2 YYNGEE. The CDR3 nucleotides are TGTGCCAGCAGCTCAAGGGGGGGGAAGAATGAGCAGTACTTC. It translates to CASSSRGGKNEQYF.

The rearrangement joins TRBV28 to TRBJ2-6; D gene uncertain. The CDR3 contains 15 residues. The germline V and J ends were trimmed by 11 bases and 2 bases, with 16 bases remaining between them. Germline loops: CDR1 MDHEN, CDR2 SYDVKM. CDR3 nucleotides: TGTGCCGGGTCAGAGGCTTCACCTGGGGCCAACGTCCTGACTTTC. Its protein product is CAGSEASPGANVLTF.

The J gene is TRBJ2-5, the V gene TRBV10-3, with 9 bases fitting TRBD2. The J call may be incorrect, as the DNA end agrees better with TRBJ2-1. This CDR3 comprises 14 residues. Looked up from germline, CDR1 is ENHRY and CDR2 is SYGVKD. For the CDR3, the DNA is TGTGCCATCGGACCCGGGACTAGCCAAGAGACCCAGTTCTTC. It codes for CAIGPGTSQETQFF.

The chain has TRBV15 and TRBJ2-5, with 12 positions matching TRBD1. This CDR3 has 14 amino acids. The V and J ends lost 5 bases and 4 bases, in that order; junction bases with no gene match: 2. Germline V CDR1 and CDR2: LNHNV, YYDKDF (reference sequence). This CDR3 is CATSGDRGRETQYF. CDR3 DNA: TGTGCCACCAGCGGGGACAGGGGGCGAGAGACCCAGTACTTC. The full variable domain, its missing parts supplied by reference TRBV15 and TRBJ2-5, is DAMVIQNPRYQVTQFGKPVTLSCSQTLNHNVMYWYQQKSSQAPKLLFHYYDKDFNNEADTPDNFQSRRPNTSFCFLDIRSPGLGDTAMYLCATSGDRGRETQYFGPGTRLLVL.

This chain uses TRBV6-2 or TRBV6-3 with TRBJ1-1; 7 bases align to TRBD1. Per the germline V gene, CDR1 is MNHEY and CDR2 is SVGEGT. The V segment lost 2 bases and the J segment 1 base; nucleotides outside the gene matches: 7. CDR3 length equals 16 residues. The CDR3 coding sequence is TGTGCCAGCAGTTACGTCCCAGGGGGACGGAACACTGAAGCTTTCTTT. The encoded protein is CASSYVPGGRNTEAFF.

This clonotype was picked up a small number of times. The J gene is TRBJ2-7, the V gene TRBV28; 7 nucleotides match TRBD2. The J segment lost 3 bases and the V segment lost 6 bases, leaving 11 bases of the junction unmatched. The CDR3 is 15 residues long. Per germline, CDR1 MDHEN and CDR2 SYDVKM. CDR3 sequence (DNA): TGTGCCAGCAGCTTGGGGGGGACGAGGCTCTACGAGCAGTACTTC. Its translation: CASSLGGTRLYEQYF.

The chain carries TRBV27 and TRBJ1-2; 7 nucleotides align to TRBD1. The CDR3 covers 19 residues. The J segment lost 7 bases and the V segment lost 4 bases, leaving 24 bases of the junction unmatched. CDR1 MNHEY and CDR2 SMNVEV come from the germline V gene (reference sequence). The CDR3 region is CASSYFSTGKASTTSGYTF. CDR3 coding DNA: TGTGCCAGCAGTTACTTTTCGACAGGGAAGGCGAGTACGACGAGTGGCTACACCTTC.

This clonotype has more than one count but fewer than ten. The chain has TRBV7-2 and TRBJ2-4, with 8 positions matching TRBD2. The CDR3 has 15 amino acids. V trimming: 5 bases; J trimming: 3 bases; junction bases outside the gene matches: 6. CDR1 is SGHTA and CDR2 is FQGNSA in the germline V gene. The CDR3 coding sequence is TGTGCCAGCAGCCCCGGACTAGCCGACAAAAACATTCAGTACTTC. Translated: CASSPGLADKNIQYF.

This chain joins TRBV5-1 and TRBJ2-7; D is possibly TRBD2 (6 bases). Germline loops: CDR1 SGHRS, CDR2 YFSETQ. V was shortened by 0 bases and J by 5 bases, with 15 bases between the two germline ends. The CDR3 loop spans 15 amino acids. This chain's CDR3 is CASSLEAGRQDEQYF. CDR3 nucleotide sequence: TGCGCCAGCAGCTTGGAGGCAGGGAGGCAAGACGAGCAGTACTTC.

The chain has TRBV7-2 and TRBJ2-5; 9 nucleotides line up with TRBD2. Germline lookup yields CDR1 SGHTA and CDR2 FQGNSA. Trimming took 4 bases from V and 11 from J; bases not matched to a gene: 11. The CDR3 runs to 14 residues. DNA of the CDR3: TGTGCCAGCAGCTCTCGCGGGAGGGCCGGTGAGCAGTACTTC. Protein: CASSSRGRAGEQYF.

This sequence joins TRBV7-3 and TRBJ2-1; 9 nucleotides match TRBD1. There are 14 residues in the CDR3. Germline CDR1 SGHTA, CDR2 FQGTGA. V was clipped by 9 bases and J by 5 bases; unmatched bases: 8. Written as DNA, the CDR3 is TGTGCCAGTGCCGGGACAGGGTCGAACAATGAGCAGTTCTTC. Its protein is CASAGTGSNNEQFF.

The chain is built from TRBV4-1 and TRBJ2-1, with 7 bases aligning to TRBD1. CDR1 and CDR2 (germline): MGHRA, YSYEKL. The ends lost 0 bases at V and 10 bases at J; junction bases unmatched: 12. The CDR3 runs 16 residues. CDR3: CASSQETRLGGREQFF. DNA of the CDR3: TGCGCCAGCAGCCAAGAAACGAGGCTAGGGGGCCGGGAGCAGTTCTTC.